This TCR beta chain was recorded in a study of blood T cell repertoires in COVID-19. On the study more broadly: COVID-19 samples from acute and convalescent phases originated in the United States, Italy and Spain. PBMCs, B-cell-depleted T cells, or T cells were the source of the cDNA or gDNA that made up the material.

This CDR3 contains 15 residues. Germline assignment: CDR1 LGHDT and CDR2 YNNKEL (reference sequence). Deletions cut 4 bases from V and 3 bases from J, with 15 bases between. Assay used: immunoSEQ multiplex PCR; TCRdb lists only in-frame clones, some missing. The table shows around 98,000 clones, with nearly 90% occurring only once. The chain has TRBV3-1 (or the pseudogene TRBV3-2) and TRBJ1-1; D unresolved. The sequence was obtained from a man between 65 and 79 years old with acute or convalescent COVID-19. Sequences were obtained from peripheral blood. CDR3 DNA: TGTGCCAGCAGCCCCGCCGGACTCACGGACACTGAAGCTTTCTTT. It translates to CASSPAGLTDTEAFF.